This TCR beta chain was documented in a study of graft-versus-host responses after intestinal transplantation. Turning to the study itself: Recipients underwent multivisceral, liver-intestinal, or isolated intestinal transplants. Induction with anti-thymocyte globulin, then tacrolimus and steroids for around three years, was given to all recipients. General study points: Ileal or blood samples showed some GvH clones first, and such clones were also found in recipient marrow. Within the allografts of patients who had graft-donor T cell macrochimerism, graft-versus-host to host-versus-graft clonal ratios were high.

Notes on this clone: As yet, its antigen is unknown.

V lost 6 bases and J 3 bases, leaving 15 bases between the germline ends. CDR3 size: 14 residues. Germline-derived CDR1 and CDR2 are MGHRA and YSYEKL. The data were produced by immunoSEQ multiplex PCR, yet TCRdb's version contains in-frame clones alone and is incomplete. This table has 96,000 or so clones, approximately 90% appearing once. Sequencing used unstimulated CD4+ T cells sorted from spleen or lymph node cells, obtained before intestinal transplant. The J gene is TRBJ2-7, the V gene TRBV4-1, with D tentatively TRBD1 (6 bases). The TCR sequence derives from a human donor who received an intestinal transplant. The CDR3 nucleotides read TGCGCCAGCAGTCGTACAGGGTCCAACTACGAGCAGTACTTC. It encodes CASSRTGSNYEQYF.